The 22 T cell receptor beta chains in this list originate from one sample, sequenced in a study of blood T cell repertoires in COVID-19. Repertoires were generated with immunoSEQ multiplex PCR, while TCRdb's copy carries only in-frame clones and drops some. The sample lists 300,000 or so clones, 80% to 90% seen once, with roughly 3.9% in the top ten. The sequenced material came from peripheral blood. The receptors shown here come from a woman aged 40-49 years with acute or convalescent COVID-19.

This chain connects TRBV10-3 to TRBJ1-4; 7 bases match TRBD1. CDR3 length: 13 residues. Germline V lookup: CDR1 ENHRY, CDR2 SYGVKD. The V segment lost 10 bases and the J segment 2 bases; nucleotides outside the gene matches: 4. The CDR3 loop is CATQQGTNEKLFF. The CDR3 DNA follows: TGTGCCACCCAACAGGGGACTAATGAAAAACTGTTTTTT.

The rearrangement links TRBV5-1 to TRBJ2-4, with D tentatively TRBD2 (6 bases). This CDR3 has 16 amino acids. Germline loops: CDR1 SGHRS, CDR2 YFSETQ. Deletions cut 2 bases from V and 0 bases from J, with 12 bases between. CDR3 amino acids: CASSFDGGLAKNIQYF. Written as DNA, the CDR3 is TGCGCCAGCAGCTTCGACGGGGGTTTAGCCAAAAACATTCAGTACTTC.

The chain uses TRBV2 and TRBJ2-7; 9 positions match TRBD1. This CDR3 is built from 13 residues. The trim removed 6 bases at V and 5 bases at J, leaving 5 bases unmatched. Looked up from germline, CDR1 is SNHLY and CDR2 is FYNNEI. This CDR3 is CASRNTGGDEQYV. DNA for the CDR3: TGTGCCAGCAGGAATACAGGGGGCGACGAGCAGTACGTC.

This sequence joins TRBV5-1 and TRBJ1-1; 7 bases are shared with TRBD1. V was clipped by 2 bases and J by 4 bases; unmatched bases: 2. CDR3 length equals 13 residues. In germline, CDR1 is SGHRS, CDR2 YFSETQ. CDR3 DNA: TGCGCCAGCAGCTTCCGACAGGGCACTGAAGCTTTCTTT. Translating gives CASSFRQGTEAFF.

J is TRBJ2-2 and V is TRBV4-2; 12 bases align to TRBD2. This CDR3 is built from 18 residues. J gave up 4 bases and V 4 bases, and 10 bases lay outside the gene matches. Per the germline V gene, CDR1 is LGHNA and CDR2 is YNFKEQ. The CDR3 nucleotides read TGTGCCAGCAGCCCCTGGCTAGCGGGGGGGCCGGGCACCGGGGAGCTGTTTTTT. Translation gives CASSPWLAGGPGTGELFF.

The genes are TRBV7-6 and TRBJ2-3; D may be TRBD2 (7 bases). This CDR3 is built from 17 residues. The V and J ends lost 4 bases and 2 bases respectively, with 19 bases between them. CDR1 is SGHVS and CDR2 is FNYEAQ in the germline V gene. The CDR3 sequence: CASSSPMRGPLTDTQYF. CDR3 bases: TGTGCCAGCAGCTCCCCAATGCGGGGGCCTCTCACAGATACGCAGTATTTT.

This clone was seen a single time. CDR3: CASSIIQGGNQPQHF. The CDR3 nucleotides are TGTGCCAGTAGTATAATTCAGGGAGGGAATCAGCCCCAGCATTTT. The chain has TRBV19 and TRBJ1-5, with a possible D match to TRBD1 (5 bases). V gave up 2 bases and J gave up 4 bases, with 12 bases separating them. The CDR3 has 15 amino acids. CDR1 and CDR2 from the germline V gene are LNHDA and SQIVND (reference sequence).

V usage is TRBV10-3 and J usage is TRBJ1-1; D is uncertain. Germline-derived CDR1 and CDR2 are ENHRY and SYGVKD. Trimming took 4 bases from V and 6 from J, leaving 21 bases between them. The CDR3 totals 16 residues. The CDR3 loop reads CAISGREDFWGAEAFF. The CDR3 nucleotides are TGTGCCATCAGTGGTAGGGAGGATTTCTGGGGAGCTGAAGCTTTCTTT.

The chain links TRBV5-6 to TRBJ2-7, with 14 nucleotides matching TRBD2. J lost 4 bases, V lost 5 bases, and 5 bases had no gene match. The germline V gene has CDR1 SGHDT and CDR2 YYEEEE. CDR3 size: 15 residues. The CDR3 coding sequence is TGTGCCAGCAGTTGGACTAGCGGGGGGAGGTACGAGCAGTACGTC. Its translation: CASSWTSGGRYEQYV.

This chain connects TRBV12-5 to TRBJ1-3; D might be TRBD1 (5 bases). The germline CDR1 and CDR2 sequences are LGHNT and FRNRAP. The CDR3 runs 15 residues. With 3 bases removed from V and 1 base from J, the gap between germline ends came to 10 bases. The CDR3 coding sequence is TGTGCTAGTGGTTTTTCGGGGGGATCTGGAAACACCATATATTTT. This gives the protein CASGFSGGSGNTIYF. The entire variable domain, with the rest obtained from reference TRBV12-5 and TRBJ1-3, is as follows: DARVTQTPRHKVTEMGQEVTMRCQPILGHNTVFWYRQTMMQGLELLAYFRNRAPLDDSGMPKDRFSAEMPDATLATLKIQPSEPRDSAVYFCASGFSGGSGNTIYFGEGSWLTVV.

CDR3 bases: TGTGCCTGGAGCATTAGCGGGGGGGCCCTTCCGTTCTTC. As protein: CAWSISGGALPFF. The chain combines TRBV30 with TRBJ2-1, with 11 bases aligning to TRBD2. The germline V gene has CDR1 GTSNPN and CDR2 SVGIG (reference sequence). This CDR3 comprises 13 residues. The J segment lost 15 bases and the V segment lost 3 bases, leaving 10 bases of the junction unmatched.

The gene calls are TRBV10-1 and TRBJ2-1; possibly TRBD1 for D (6 bases). V dropped 4 bases and J dropped 6 bases, with 16 bases sitting between them. CDR1 and CDR2 (germline): WNHNN, SYGVQD (reference sequence). The CDR3 covers 15 residues. The CDR3 is CASSVDRTFGNEQFF. The CDR3 coding sequence is TGCGCCAGCAGTGTCGACAGGACCTTTGGCAATGAGCAGTTCTTC.

J is TRBJ1-4 and V is TRBV2; D not certain. V lost 0 bases and J 4 bases, leaving 15 bases between the germline ends. There are 17 residues in the CDR3. Germline V lookup: CDR1 SNHLY, CDR2 FYNNEI. CDR3 sequence reads: CASSEALAGGGNEKLFF. The CDR3 DNA sequence: TGTGCCAGCAGTGAAGCGCTGGCGGGCGGCGGTAATGAAAAACTGTTTTTT.

V is TRBV9 and J is TRBJ1-1; the match to TRBD1 covers 9 bases. V shed 4 bases and J 8 bases; nucleotides not matched to a gene: 9. The CDR3 runs 14 residues. The germline V gene has CDR1 SGDLS and CDR2 YYNGEE. The CDR3, as DNA: TGTGCCAGCAGCCCCTCCGGGACAGGGTACGAAGCTTTCTTT. Translated: CASSPSGTGYEAFF.

The rearrangement uses TRBV19 and TRBJ1-2; 9 bases align to TRBD1. Germline CDR1 LNHDA, CDR2 SQIVND (reference sequence). With V trimmed by 3 bases and J by 6 bases, 8 bases remained unmatched. The CDR3 covers 15 residues. For the CDR3, the DNA is TGTGCCAGTAGTATGGACCGGGACAGGGTTAATGGCTACACCTTC. It is translated as CASSMDRDRVNGYTF.

This chain uses TRBV12-3 or TRBV12-4 with TRBJ1-1; TRBD1 matches at 7 bases. Trimming at V came to 5 bases and at J to 4 bases, leaving 4 bases not matched to a gene. CDR3 length: 13 amino acids. CDR3: CASSADRVTEAFF. The CDR3 nucleotides read TGTGCCAGCAGTGCCGACAGGGTCACTGAAGCTTTCTTT.

This clone was seen a single time. The chain joins TRBV5-5 to TRBJ2-3, with 7 bases matching TRBD2. This CDR3 is built from 17 residues. The germline V gene has CDR1 SGHKS and CDR2 YYEKEE (reference sequence). The V and J ends lost 3 bases and 3 bases, in that order; junction bases with no gene match: 13. The CDR3 reads CASSWTMGSGGTDTQYF. Written as DNA, the CDR3 is TGTGCCAGCAGCTGGACAATGGGGTCGGGGGGAACAGATACGCAGTATTTT. Together with reference TRBV5-5 and TRBJ2-3, the CDR3 gives the full variable domain: DAGVTQSPTHLIKTRGQQVTLRCSPISGHKSVSWYQQVLGQGPQFIFQYYEKEERGRGNFPDRFSARQFPNYSSELNVNALLLGDSALYLCASSWTMGSGGTDTQYFGPGTRLTVL.

The chain links TRBV10-3 to TRBJ2-3; 10 nucleotides match TRBD2. The CDR3 runs to 14 residues. The J segment lost 0 bases and the V segment lost 10 bases, leaving 4 bases of the junction unmatched. Per the germline V gene, CDR1 is ENHRY and CDR2 is SYGVKD. The CDR3 DNA sequence: TGTGCCACTACTAGCGGGGCTAGCACAGATACGCAGTATTTT. As protein: CATTSGASTDTQYF.

V gene TRBV14 combines with J gene TRBJ2-1, with unresolved D. Trimming removed 1 base at V and 6 bases at J, with 10 bases between. Germline CDR1 and CDR2: SGHDN and FVKESK. The CDR3 is 14 residues long. The CDR3 nucleotides read TGTGCCAGCAGCCAAGGTTACCAGGCCAATGAGCAGTTCTTC. Encoded protein: CASSQGYQANEQFF.

This sequence joins TRBV27 and TRBJ1-1; 8 bases fit TRBD1. J gave up 4 bases and V 6 bases, and 7 bases lay outside the gene matches. This CDR3 is 14 amino acids long. Germline V gene lookup returns CDR1 MNHEY and CDR2 SMNVEV (reference sequence). In DNA, the CDR3 is TGTGCCAGCAGGCAAATGACAGGGGCCACTGAAGCTTTCTTT. Translating it yields CASRQMTGATEAFF.

The chain uses TRBV6-1 and TRBJ2-1, with D uncertain. The V end was cut by 2 bases, the J end by 5 bases, with 4 bases between. This CDR3 spans 12 amino acids. CDR1 and CDR2 from the germline V gene are MNHNS and SASEGT. CDR3 sequence (DNA): TGTGCCAGCAGTGAATCAGACAATGAGCAGTTCTTC. Protein: CASSESDNEQFF.

This chain joins TRBV18 and TRBJ1-4; 8 bases map to TRBD1. V shed 6 bases, J shed 8 bases, and the junction held 8 bases outside the gene matches. Per germline, CDR1 KGHSH and CDR2 LQKENI. The CDR3 spans 14 residues. CDR3 in DNA: TGTGCCAGCTCGCCCCAGGGGGCAAGGGAAAAACTGTTTTTT. Its protein product is CASSPQGAREKLFF.